This TCR beta chain is drawn from a study of identical twins. Overall study findings and caveats: Invariant MAIT and iNKT cells could partly confound zero-insertion analyses. Twin sharing of out-of-frame TCR alpha was underestimated by models in monozygotic pairs. Memory repertoires lacked the insertion deficit that abundant cord blood beta clonotypes showed.

The CDR3 runs 12 residues. Germline CDR1 reads LNHNV; CDR2 reads YYDKDF (reference sequence). Trimming cost V 3 bases and J 1 base, with 1 base left between them. This clonotype was found many times. As yet, its antigen is unknown. A universal primer site was created by template switching, with the cDNA bearing unique molecular identifiers. TCRdb processed the 5' RACE reads anew with MiXCR; each CDR3 protein has one entry. The table shows 640,000 or so distinct CDR3 sequences, with 6.1% occurring only once. The J gene is TRBJ2-4, the V gene TRBV15; D not certain. This receptor was taken from a man between 18 and 35 years old in good health. The sequenced sample consisted of naive T cells sorted from blood. This CDR3 reads CATSRAKNIQYF. For the CDR3, the DNA is TGTGCCACCAGCAGGGCCAAAAACATTCAGTACTTC.